This TCR beta chain appears in the sequencing data of a study of regulatory T cells in long-lasting Graves disease. General observations from the study: TCR diversity was lower in persistent Graves' patients than in newly diagnosed ones. Persistent disease was characterized by preferential usage of TRBV28, TRBJ1-2 and TRBJ2-5.

V was clipped by 3 bases and J by 3 bases; unmatched bases: 7. The CDR3 is 15 residues long. Germline CDR1 reads DFQATT; CDR2 reads SNEGSKA (reference sequence). Sample time point: newly diagnosed GD, antithyroid drugs for less than 3 months. Following extraction of RNA from PBMCs, that RNA was used to make the TCR library. Arm-PCR of CDR3 regions and iRepertoire HTBI primers were used to build TCR beta libraries. TCRdb passed the multiplex PCR reads through MiXCR, listing each CDR3 protein once. The sample yields about 430,000 distinct CDR3 sequences, about 15% seen once. This clonotype was seen at least ten times. Its target is unknown. This sample also belongs to another study, concerning T cells in Graves' hyperthyroidism and ophthalmopathy. Turning to that study: The diagnostic basis comprised clinical symptoms, serum thyroxine and TRAb, thyroid ultrasound and orbital computed tomography. Researchers ran a first-round RT-PCR on the TCR CDR3 using the HTBI primer set.

The sequencing here drew on peripheral blood mononuclear cells (PBMCs), taken at new diagnosis, from a patient treated with antithyroid drugs. This TCR was recovered from a woman in her 40s with Graves disease. The chain has TRBV20-1 and TRBJ2-1; 8 nucleotides align to TRBD2. The CDR3 region is CSARAAGADYNEQFF. For the CDR3, the DNA is TGCAGTGCTAGGGCAGCGGGAGCGGACTACAATGAGCAGTTCTTC.